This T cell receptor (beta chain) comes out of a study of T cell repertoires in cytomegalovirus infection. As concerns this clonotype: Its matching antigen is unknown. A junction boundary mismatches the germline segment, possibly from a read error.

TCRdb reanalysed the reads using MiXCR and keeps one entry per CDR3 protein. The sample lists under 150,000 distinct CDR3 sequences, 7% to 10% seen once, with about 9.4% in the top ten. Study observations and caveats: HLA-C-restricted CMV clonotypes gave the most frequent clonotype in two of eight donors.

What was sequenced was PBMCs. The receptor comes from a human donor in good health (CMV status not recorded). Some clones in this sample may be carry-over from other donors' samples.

CDR3 coding DNA: TGTTCCAGCCCCGAGGCCCGGGCTGAAGCTTTCTTT. Translation: CSSPEARAEAFF. The chain combines TRBV6-6 with TRBJ1-1; D is unclear. The CDR3 is 12 amino acids. In germline, CDR1 is MNHNY, CDR2 SVGAGI (reference sequence).